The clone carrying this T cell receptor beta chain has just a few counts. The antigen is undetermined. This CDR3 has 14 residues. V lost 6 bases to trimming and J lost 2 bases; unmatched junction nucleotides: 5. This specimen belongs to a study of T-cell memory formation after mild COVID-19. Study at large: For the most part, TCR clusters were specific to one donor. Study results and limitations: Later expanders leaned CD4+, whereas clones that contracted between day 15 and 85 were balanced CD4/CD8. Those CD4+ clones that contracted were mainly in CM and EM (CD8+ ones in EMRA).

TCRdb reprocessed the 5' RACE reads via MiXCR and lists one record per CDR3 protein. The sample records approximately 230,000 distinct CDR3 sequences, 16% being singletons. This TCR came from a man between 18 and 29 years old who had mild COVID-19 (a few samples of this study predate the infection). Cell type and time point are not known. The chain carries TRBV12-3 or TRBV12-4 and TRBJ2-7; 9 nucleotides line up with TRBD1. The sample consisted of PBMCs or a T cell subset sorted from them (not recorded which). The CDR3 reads CASRMGQGPYEQYF. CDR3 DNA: TGTGCCAGCAGAATGGGACAGGGCCCCTACGAGCAGTACTTC.